Shown below are 25 T cell receptor beta chains from a single sample sequenced in a study of blood T cell repertoires in COVID-19. Libraries were prepared by immunoSEQ multiplex PCR; TCRdb keeps only in-frame clonotypes and omits some of them. In the table there are about 300,000 clones, about 89% of which are singletons. The specimen was peripheral blood. These receptors came from a man aged 18 to 29 who had recovered from COVID-19.

The rearrangement joins TRBV7-2 to TRBJ1-6; D gene unclear. V was cut by 0 bases and J by 8 bases, with 5 bases left in between. Germline CDR1 and CDR2: SGHTA and FQGNSA. The CDR3 loop spans 13 amino acids. CDR3 sequence (DNA): TGTGCCAGCAGCTTAGCGAGCGATTCACCCCTCCACTTT. It is translated as CASSLASDSPLHF.

The chain combines TRBV4-1 with TRBJ2-1, with D tentatively TRBD1 (6 bases). Per the germline V gene, CDR1 is MGHRA and CDR2 is YSYEKL. CDR3 length equals 17 residues. Trimming took 0 bases from V and 9 from J, leaving 21 bases between them. CDR3 sequence (DNA): TGCGCCAGCAGCCAAGATCGTAGTGGGGGCGCCTCTCTTGAGCAGTTCTTC. Translation: CASSQDRSGGASLEQFF.

This clone was recorded a few times. The chain combines TRBV5-8 with TRBJ1-4; 9 nucleotides align to TRBD1. Germline CDR1 SGHTS, CDR2 YDEGEE. V lost 2 bases, J lost 7 bases, and 9 bases stayed unmatched. This CDR3 region has 16 residues. This CDR3 is CASSLYGTGTSEKLFF. The CDR3 region has the DNA TGTGCCAGCAGCTTATACGGGACAGGGACGTCTGAAAAACTGTTTTTT.

This chain uses TRBV27 with TRBJ1-1; maybe TRBD1 (5 bases). Per germline, CDR1 MNHEY and CDR2 SMNVEV (reference sequence). The V gene lost 3 bases and the J gene lost 3 bases, with 8 bases spanning the gap. The CDR3 extends over 13 amino acids. CDR3 coding DNA: TGTGCCAGCAGTTTGGGGCAGTACACTGAAGCTTTCTTT. This gives the protein CASSLGQYTEAFF.

This CDR3 reads CASGAGYEQYF. CDR3 nucleotides: TGTGCCAGCGGGGCAGGGTACGAGCAGTACTTC. V is TRBV6-6 and J is TRBJ2-7, with D maybe TRBD1 (5 bases). CDR3 size: 11 residues. The germline V gene has CDR1 MNHNY and CDR2 SVGAGI (reference sequence). Trimming stripped 8 bases from V and 4 bases from J, with 9 bases between.

The rearrangement links TRBV9 to TRBJ2-3; 7 bases are shared with TRBD2. CDR3 length: 16 amino acids. The germline V gene has CDR1 SGDLS and CDR2 YYNGEE. The V gene end was trimmed by 0 bases and the J gene end by 2 bases; junction bases not matched to a gene: 6. CDR3 nucleotides: TGTGCCAGCAGCGTAGCGGGGGGAGGGAACACAGATACGCAGTATTTT. Its protein product is CASSVAGGGNTDTQYF.

V gene TRBV19 combines with J gene TRBJ2-5, with D perhaps TRBD1 (6 bases). The CDR3 totals 19 residues. With 5 bases removed from V and 1 base from J, the gap between germline ends came to 26 bases. Germline values: CDR1 LNHDA, CDR2 SQIVND (reference sequence). The CDR3 DNA follows: TGTGCCAGTAGTCCTGACAGGCCTCGATCGGGACCCTCCCAAGAGACCCAGTACTTC. The encoded protein is CASSPDRPRSGPSQETQYF.

This chain uses TRBV7-9 with TRBJ2-7; 7 nucleotides match TRBD1. This CDR3 is 16 amino acids long. J gave up 2 bases and V 3 bases, and 10 bases lay outside the gene matches. CDR1 SEHNR and CDR2 FQNEAQ come from the germline V gene (reference sequence). The CDR3 sequence: CASSFSAIGTAYEQYF. The CDR3 DNA reads TGTGCCAGCAGCTTTTCCGCGATAGGGACAGCCTACGAGCAGTACTTC. Combining the CDR3 with reference TRBV7-9 and TRBJ2-7 gives the whole variable domain DTGVSQNPRHKITKRGQNVTFRCDPISEHNRLYWYRQTLGQGPEFLTYFQNEAQLEKSRLLSDRFSAERPKGSFSTLEIQRTEQGDSAMYLCASSFSAIGTAYEQYFGPGTRLTVT.

V usage is TRBV12-3 or TRBV12-4 and J usage is TRBJ1-1; D possibly corresponds to TRBD1 (6 bases). V lost 6 bases and J lost 7, with 9 bases in between. This CDR3 spans 11 amino acids. The CDR3 bases are TGTGCCAGCAGCAGGGGTCTTGAAGCTTTCTTT. This codes for CASSRGLEAFF.

This rearrangement joins TRBV13 to TRBJ2-1; possible D gene TRBD1, 5 bases. The CDR3 consists of 16 residues. Trimming took off 5 bases at V and 0 bases at J, with 14 bases between the two ends. Germline CDR1 is PRHDT and CDR2 is FYEKMQ (reference sequence). The chain's CDR3 is CASSPRATSSYNEQFF. Written as DNA, the CDR3 is TGTGCCAGCAGCCCCAGGGCGACGAGCTCCTACAATGAGCAGTTCTTC.

The genes are TRBV19 and TRBJ2-3; D is uncertain. This CDR3 is built from 14 residues. Germline V lookup: CDR1 LNHDA, CDR2 SQIVND (reference sequence). The V end was cut by 1 base, the J end by 0 bases, with 5 bases between. In DNA, the CDR3 is TGTGCCAGTAGTATAGGTAGTAGCACAGATACGCAGTATTTT. Translation: CASSIGSSTDTQYF.

This chain joins TRBV11-2 and TRBJ2-7; D call uncertain. Germline V CDR1 and CDR2: SGHAT, FQNNGV. With 2 bases removed from V and 1 base from J, the gap between germline ends came to 6 bases. CDR3 length equals 13 residues. As DNA, the CDR3 is TGTGCCAGCAGCTTATCTGCGTCCTACGAGCAGTACTTC. Encoded protein: CASSLSASYEQYF.

This clone was detected only once. This sequence joins TRBV6-5 and TRBJ2-3; no reliable D call. The CDR3 has 12 amino acids. V lost 6 bases, J lost 0 bases, and 4 bases lay in between. Germline V gene sequence: CDR1 MNHEY, CDR2 SVGAGI. The CDR3: CASRESTDTQYF. The CDR3, as DNA: TGTGCCAGCAGGGAGAGCACAGATACGCAGTATTTT.

The rearrangement links TRBV12-3 or TRBV12-4 to TRBJ2-7; 7 bases align to TRBD1. The V segment lost 3 bases and the J segment 3 bases; nucleotides outside the gene matches: 2. This CDR3 is built from 13 residues. The CDR3 DNA sequence: TGTGCCAGCAGTTTGAACAGGGGCTACGAGCAGTACTTC. Protein: CASSLNRGYEQYF.

The V and J genes are TRBV12-5 and TRBJ1-5; the match to TRBD1 covers 8 bases. Germline values: CDR1 LGHNT, CDR2 FRNRAP. The CDR3 is 13 amino acids. After removal of 6 bases from V and 4 bases from J, the junction contained 2 bases not matched to a gene. The CDR3 region is CASGRQGNQPQHF. CDR3 bases: TGTGCTAGTGGCCGACAGGGGAATCAGCCCCAGCATTTT.

The chain combines TRBV9 with TRBJ1-2; the match to TRBD1 covers 9 bases. The CDR3 loop spans 15 amino acids. Germline V gives CDR1 SGDLS, CDR2 YYNGEE. Trimming removed 3 bases from V and 6 bases from J; junction bases left unmatched: 9. CDR3 loop: CASSDRDRVLHGYTF. Written as DNA, the CDR3 is TGTGCCAGCAGCGACCGGGACAGGGTATTACATGGCTACACCTTC. Full variable domain (rest looked up from reference TRBV9 and TRBJ1-2): DSGVTQTPKHLITATGQRVTLRCSPRSGDLSVYWYQQSLDQGLQFLIQYYNGEERAKGNILERFSAQQFPDLHSELNLSSLELGDSALYFCASSDRDRVLHGYTFGSGTRLTVV.

J is TRBJ2-2 and V is TRBV10-3; TRBD2 agrees at 14 bases. Germline CDR1 ENHRY, CDR2 SYGVKD. The V segment lost 2 bases and the J segment 1 base; nucleotides outside the gene matches: 9. The CDR3 contains 20 residues. Here the CDR3 reads CAISEPPGLAGERNTGELFF. In nucleotides, the CDR3 is TGTGCCATCAGTGAGCCGCCGGGACTAGCGGGAGAGAGGAACACCGGGGAGCTGTTTTTT.

The chain links TRBV27 to TRBJ2-1, with 10 bases matching TRBD2. V was pared by 2 bases and J by 8 bases, with 6 bases of the junction left unmatched. This CDR3 has 15 amino acids. Germline lookup yields CDR1 MNHEY and CDR2 SMNVEV (reference sequence). The CDR3 coding sequence is TGTGCCAGCAGTTTAGCTAGCGGGAGTTTCTATGAGCAGTTCTTC. The encoded protein is CASSLASGSFYEQFF.

The DNA for the CDR3 is TGTGCCAGCAGTGGACAGGATAACTCCTACGAGCAGTACTTC. Protein product: CASSGQDNSYEQYF. The chain employs TRBV25-1 and TRBJ2-7, with D perhaps matching TRBD1 (6 bases). The CDR3 is made up of 14 amino acids. The germline V gene has CDR1 MGHDK and CDR2 SYGVNS. The ends were cut back, 4 bases at V and 0 bases at J, with 10 bases in the middle.

The chain joins TRBV5-1 to TRBJ2-2; 9 bases match TRBD1. Per the germline V gene, CDR1 is SGHRS and CDR2 is YFSETQ. CDR3 length: 17 amino acids. The ends lost 1 base at V and 1 base at J; junction bases unmatched: 5. DNA of the CDR3: TGCGCCAGCAGCTTGTGGCCGACAGGGGGGAACACCGGGGAGCTGTTTTTT. Translation gives CASSLWPTGGNTGELFF.

V is TRBV10-3 and J is TRBJ1-6; maybe TRBD1 (5 bases). This CDR3 spans 14 amino acids. V lost 1 base and J lost 7, with 8 bases in between. Germline V lookup: CDR1 ENHRY, CDR2 SYGVKD. DNA of the CDR3: TGTGCCATCAGTGAGTTTCCAGGGAATTCACCCCTCCACTTT. Its protein product is CAISEFPGNSPLHF.

The chain combines TRBV5-1 with TRBJ1-1; tentatively, D is TRBD1 (6 bases). V was cut by 4 bases and J by 4 bases, with 11 bases left in between. CDR3 length: 13 residues. Germline assignment: CDR1 SGHRS and CDR2 YFSETQ. The CDR3, as DNA: TGCGCCAGCAGCCAACAGGGTTTCACTGAAGCTTTCTTT. Translating it yields CASSQQGFTEAFF.

The V gene is TRBV27, the J gene TRBJ2-1; TRBD1 matches at 7 bases. The length of the CDR3 is 13 residues. With 3 bases clipped from V and 6 bases from J, the junction kept 2 bases outside the gene matches. CDR1 and CDR2 from the germline V gene are MNHEY and SMNVEV (reference sequence). CDR3 DNA sequence: TGTGCCAGCAGTTTGACAGGGAGCAATGAGCAGTTCTTC. The encoded protein is CASSLTGSNEQFF.

The J gene is TRBJ2-1, the V gene TRBV6-5; 9 bases match TRBD1. V gave up 7 bases and J gave up 3 bases; unmatched junction bases: 7. The germline CDR1 and CDR2 sequences are MNHEY and SVGAGI. The CDR3 sequence is 15 residues long. The CDR3 here is CASTLSGQGYNEQFF. Here the CDR3 DNA reads TGTGCCAGCACCCTCTCGGGACAGGGCTACAATGAGCAGTTCTTC.

This clone was recorded once. J is TRBJ2-1 and V is TRBV28, with D perhaps TRBD2 (6 bases). The CDR3 totals 15 residues. Germline-derived CDR1 and CDR2 are MDHEN and SYDVKM. V lost 2 bases, J lost 4 bases, and 12 bases lay in between. The DNA of the CDR3 is TGTGCCAGCAGTTTAACGGGAGAGGCTTACAATGAGCAGTTCTTC. Amino acids: CASSLTGEAYNEQFF. Filled out from reference TRBV28 and TRBJ2-1, the complete variable domain reads DVKVTQSSRYLVKRTGEKVFLECVQDMDHENMFWYRQDPGLGLRLIYFSYDVKMKEKGDIPEGYSVSREKKERFSLILESASTNQTSMYLCASSLTGEAYNEQFFGPGTRLTVL.